The 9 T cell receptor beta chains below were found in one sample sequenced in a study of T cells in narcolepsy. Generated by immunoSEQ multiplex PCR, the TCRdb table keeps only in-frame clones and is missing some. The sample lists about 40,000 clones, approximately 88% occurring once. Sequencing was performed on CD45RA- memory CD4+ T cells from PBMCs. The origin of the receptors is a human donor with narcolepsy.

The V gene is TRBV19, the J gene TRBJ2-4; D might be TRBD1 (6 bases). The V gene's germline CDR1 is LNHDA and CDR2 SQIVND (reference sequence). The V and J ends lost 6 bases and 1 base respectively, with 10 bases between them. The CDR3 extends over 14 amino acids. The CDR3 reads CASRTQGAKNIQYF. CDR3 nucleotides: TGTGCCAGTAGGACGCAGGGGGCCAAAAACATTCAGTACTTC.

The chain combines TRBV4-2 with TRBJ2-4; a weak D match, TRBD2 (6 bases). Trimming left V 0 bases short and J 9 bases short, with 18 bases between. Germline values: CDR1 LGHNA, CDR2 YNFKEQ. The CDR3 runs to 16 residues. In DNA form, the CDR3 reads TGTGCCAGCAGCCAAGACGTGGGCGGGGCCAAGGGCATTCAGTACTTC. Translated, it gives CASSQDVGGAKGIQYF.

The J gene is TRBJ2-7, the V gene TRBV28; TRBD1 matches at 7 bases. The CDR3 runs 14 residues. CDR1 MDHEN and CDR2 SYDVKM come from the germline V gene. V shed 7 bases and J 2 bases; nucleotides not matched to a gene: 8. In DNA, the CDR3 is TGTGCCAGCAATGATGGGACAGCCGCCTACGAGCAGTACTTC. It translates to CASNDGTAAYEQYF.

CDR3 DNA: TGTGCCAGCAGTTTAGGATCTGCCAGGGCGGTCACTGAAGCTTTCTTT. Amino acids: CASSLGSARAVTEAFF. This rearrangement joins TRBV28 to TRBJ1-1, with D maybe TRBD1 (5 bases). V shed 2 bases and J shed 4 bases, with 17 bases lying between them. CDR3 length: 16 residues. Germline assignment: CDR1 MDHEN and CDR2 SYDVKM.

This clone is large within its sample. The gene calls are TRBV6-1 and TRBJ2-7, with 8 nucleotides matching TRBD2. There are 14 residues in the CDR3. CDR1 is MNHNS, CDR2 SASEGT, per germline. V dropped 4 bases and J dropped 12; count of bases not matched to a gene: 14. The CDR3 DNA is TGTGCCAGCAGTGCCGGGACTAGTACCGTCGAAGCGTACTTC. Protein: CASSAGTSTVEAYF.

The CDR3 sequence: CASSFLKRETTDTQYF. The CDR3 DNA follows: TGTGCCAGCAGCTTCCTTAAGAGGGAGACGACAGATACGCAGTATTTT. The rearrangement links TRBV11-1 to TRBJ2-3; tentatively, D is TRBD2 (5 bases). Looked up from germline, CDR1 is SGHAT and CDR2 is FQDESV (reference sequence). This CDR3 region has 16 residues. Trimming removed 3 bases from V and 3 bases from J, with 16 bases in between.

The chain has TRBV27 and TRBJ2-1; D is unresolved. Germline V gene lookup returns CDR1 MNHEY and CDR2 SMNVEV (reference sequence). The CDR3 length is 14 residues. The V end was cut by 8 bases, the J end by 4 bases, with 15 bases between. CDR3 DNA sequence: TGTGCCAGCCACCGATCCAACCCTTACAATGAGCAGTTCTTC. It translates to CASHRSNPYNEQFF.

The chain has TRBV2 and TRBJ2-1, with TRBD2 matching 9 bases. The J segment lost 6 bases and the V segment lost 8 bases, leaving 8 bases of the junction unmatched. CDR1 and CDR2 from the germline V gene are SNHLY and FYNNEI. This CDR3 comprises 14 residues. CDR3 bases: TGTGCCAGCCACACTAGCGGGTTTGGCAATGAGCAGTTCTTC. It is translated as CASHTSGFGNEQFF.

A few counts support this clone. V usage is TRBV1 and J usage is TRBJ2-7; TRBD2, the table's D call, was not compared with the DNA. TRBV1 is designated a pseudogene. The CDR3 is 15 residues long. The CDR3 nucleotides read TGCACCAGCAGCCAAGAGCAGCGGAAAGTTCCAGAGCAGTACTTC. It yields the protein CTSSQEQRKVPEQYF.